This T cell receptor (beta chain) was found in a study of OX40 agonist ivuxolimab in advanced cancers. About the full investigation: Ivuxolimab was an agonistic, fully human IgG2 monoclonal antibody directed against OX40 (CD134), a costimulatory receptor. Intravenous ivuxolimab was administered to patients every 2 weeks at six dose levels: 0.01, 0.1, 0.3, 1.5, 3 and 10 mg/kg. Among the roughly 52 dose-escalation patients, some 19 had hepatocellular carcinoma, roughly 15 melanoma, 9 renal cell carcinoma and 9 head and neck cancer. The dose-escalation cohort was 82.7% male with a mean age of about 60 years, ranging from 23 to 79. Prior anti-PD-1, anti-PD-L1 or anti-CTLA-4 therapy was permitted, and 40% to 50% of dose-escalation patients had received checkpoint inhibitors. Three dose-escalation patients achieved partial responses, one with hepatocellular carcinoma and two with cutaneous melanoma. The purpose of peripheral TCRbeta sequencing was to test whether ivuxolimab changed TCR sequence diversity and led to clonal T-cell expansion. The paper describes the monotherapy dose-escalation part (N ≈ 52 patients) of the phase I trial of ivuxolimab. The paper's findings and limits, for the study overall: In the 0.1-3.0 mg/kg groups, partial responders were among the patients with the lowest normalized peripheral clonal expansion, particularly in CD8+ T cells. At doses from 0.1 to 3.0 mg/kg, clonal expansion was seen in both CD4+ and CD8+ blood T cells between baseline and week 6. Antigen specificity was not determined for the clonally expanded peripheral T cells. Low levels of normalized T-cell clonal expansion were also shown by some nonresponding patients. After ivuxolimab, expanded clones were on average more numerous among CD8+ T cells than among CD4+ T cells.

At the junction V is shortened by 3 bases and J by 5 bases, with 8 bases in between. Inclusive of the bounding cysteine and phenylalanine, the CDR3 is 13 residues long. Here the CDR3 DNA is all that survives: 39 bases in frame from base 1. As encoded in the germline V gene, CDR1 is SGHTA while CDR2 is FQGNSA. With regard to this clone: Its antigen specificity is not known. The sample holds no much larger clone one base away, and base qualities are not on file.

Genomic DNA was isolated from the sorted cells so that the TCRbeta CDR3 region could be sequenced. TCRbeta CDR3 regions were sequenced using the immunoSEQ Assay. TCRdb carries this immuneACCESS record with in-frame sequences only. Its versions omit some clonotypes, under half of them owing to an unresolved V gene in the studies checked, with the rest unexplained. The sample includes over 25,000 clones, with roughly four fifths observed a single time. The top ten constitute 25% to 30% of the sample. Patients with autoimmune disease history or receiving systemic immunosuppression were excluded from the trial. Peripheral blood for TCR sequencing was collected from all dose cohorts at baseline, on cycle 4 day 1, and on cycle 7 day 1. Samples came from an open-label, multicenter, first-in-human phase I dose-escalation trial of ivuxolimab. Adults with locally advanced or metastatic head and neck squamous cell, hepatocellular, melanoma or renal cell carcinoma were enrolled in the trial. Before TCR sequencing, CD4+ T cells and CD8+ T cells were sorted from peripheral blood as separate populations.

The sequence links TRBV7-2 to TRBJ2-1; the D gene cannot be named for sure. This material consisted of CD4+ or CD8+ T cells sorted from blood, taken in a trial of the OX40 agonist ivuxolimab. This TCR was sampled from an adult with an advanced solid tumor such as melanoma, head and neck, liver or kidney cancer. The bases are TGTGCCAGCAGCTTGACGAAAAACAATGAGCAGTTCTTC. Translated, this gives CASSLTKNNEQFF. Reference TRBV7-2 and TRBJ2-1 genes cover what lies past the CDR3, so the full variable domain is GAGVSQSPSNKVTEKGKDVELRCDPISGHTALYWYRQSLGQGLEFLIYFQGNSAPDKSGLPSDRFSAERTGGSVSTLTIQRTQQEDSAVYLCASSLTKNNEQFFGPGTRLTVL.